This is a list of T cell receptor beta chains from one sample in a study of PD-1 blockade in classical Hodgkin lymphoma. Profiled with immunoSEQ multiplex PCR; TCRdb holds only in-frame clones, not every one. The repertoire includes about 59,000 clones, about 92% of them detected once, and around 9.7% sits in the top ten. The material was peripheral blood mononuclear cells (PBMCs), obtained at baseline. The receptors were sampled from a human donor with classical Hodgkin lymphoma. Both conserved end residues are part of each CDR3.

J gene	V gene	CDR3 protein
TRBJ2-5	TRBV11-2	CASSLGDRQETQYF
TRBJ2-7	TRBV7-9	CASSSGLYEQYF
TRBJ2-5	TRBV2	CASSARRKETQYF
TRBJ2-3	TRBV5-4	CASSLGLAGETTDTQYF
TRBJ2-2	TRBV6-4	CARGWGSTNTGELFF
TRBJ1-6	TRBV10-3	CAISESWDVASNSPLHF
TRBJ2-2	TRBV5-4	CASSGGLVTGELFF
TRBJ2-3	TRBV6-1	CASSAQGTPAQYF
TRBJ2-6	TRBV29-1	CSAEREPGGANVLTF
TRBJ1-6	TRBV6-6	CASSHTGAVSPLHF
TRBJ1-2	TRBV4-1	CASSQVEQAGGYTF
TRBJ1-4	TRBV7-2	CASSLSGSNEKLFF
TRBJ1-1	TRBV7-9	CASSSKDSMNTEAFF
TRBJ2-3	TRBV5-4	CASSSGLARNTDTQYF
TRBJ2-5	TRBV6-5	CASSYGAGVGTQYF
TRBJ2-3	TRBV18	CASSPPLAGGSTDTQYF
TRBJ2-3	TRBV27	CASSFQFPLTDTQYF
TRBJ1-5	TRBV27	CASSQRDSNQPQHF
TRBJ2-3	TRBV10-3	CAINGGQDTQYF
TRBJ2-7	TRBV7-8	CASRKGDSSYEQYF
TRBJ2-7	TRBV7-2	CASSAGVSQYF
TRBJ2-7	TRBV20-1	CSAISGNEQYF
TRBJ1-4	TRBV7-9	CASGPITGGVEKLFF
TRBJ2-1	TRBV21-1	CASSNCHEPYNEQFF
TRBJ2-5	TRBV2	CASSEMAGQETQYF
TRBJ1-6	TRBV4-2	CASKMDSSYNSPLHF
TRBJ2-3	TRBV7-2	CASSLTRTSTDTQYF
TRBJ1-4	TRBV10-3	CAISESGGRVLFF
TRBJ2-3	TRBV29-1	CSVGRGPEGDTQYF
TRBJ2-1	TRBV18	CASSPPQLAGGPNEQFF
TRBJ2-7	TRBV9	CASSVGVGGYEQYF
TRBJ2-7	TRBV13	CASRGRDSGIYEQYF